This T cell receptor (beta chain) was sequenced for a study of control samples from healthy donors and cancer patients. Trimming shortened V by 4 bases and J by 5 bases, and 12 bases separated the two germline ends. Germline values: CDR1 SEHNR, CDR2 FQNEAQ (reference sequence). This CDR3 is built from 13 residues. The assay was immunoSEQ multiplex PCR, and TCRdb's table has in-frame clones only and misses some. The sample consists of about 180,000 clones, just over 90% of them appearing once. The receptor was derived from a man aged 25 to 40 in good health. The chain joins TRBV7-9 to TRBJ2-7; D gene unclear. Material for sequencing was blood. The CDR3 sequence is CASSSIRLNEQYF. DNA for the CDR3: TGTGCCAGCAGCTCAATCAGGTTAAACGAGCAGTACTTC.